This T cell receptor (beta chain) is from a study of blood T cells in healthy people across ages. Isolation recovered at least 6.5 million PBMCs from every sample. Combining a sample-barcoded 5' primer with a J-beta primer mix, a second PCR ran for roughly 7 to 12 cycles. Each cDNA molecule was tagged by a template-switch adaptor that had 12 random nucleotides. TCRdb reanalysed the 5' RACE reads using MiXCR and keeps one entry per CDR3 protein. Seen here are 1,800,000 or so distinct CDR3 sequences, around 42% observed once, and the top ten hold more than 20%. Findings of the study overall: Across the age range, TCR beta diversity per million T cells fell in a roughly linear way.

The V end was cut by 0 bases, the J end by 7 bases, with 15 bases between. The germline gives CDR1 SGHNT, CDR2 YENEEA. The length of the CDR3 is 16 residues. Points on this clonotype: The antigen remains unidentified.

Sequencing was performed on blood. The clonotype comes from a human donor in good health. The gene calls are TRBV11-3 and TRBJ1-4; TRBD1 is a possible D gene (6 bases). This chain's CDR3 is CASSLDNAGDSEKLFF. For the CDR3, the DNA is TGTGCCAGCAGCTTAGATAACGCAGGGGATAGTGAAAAACTGTTTTTT.